This T cell receptor (beta chain) emerged from a study of blood T cells in healthy people across ages. Then a second PCR, running roughly 6 to 12 cycles, was carried out with a sample-barcoded 5' primer and a J-beta primer mix. TCRdb redid the calling of the 5' RACE reads with MiXCR, one entry per CDR3 protein. Of about 320,000 distinct CDR3 sequences in the sample, roughly a quarter were seen once. V was cut by 5 bases and J by 0 bases, with 3 bases left in between. The CDR3 is 12 amino acids. This clonotype was obtained from a woman in her 70s in good health. Sequences were obtained from blood. The chain uses TRBV12-3 or TRBV12-4 and TRBJ2-3; no definite D call. CDR3 loop: CASSHSTDTQYF. CDR3 DNA: TGTGCCAGCAGTCACAGCACAGATACGCAGTATTTT.